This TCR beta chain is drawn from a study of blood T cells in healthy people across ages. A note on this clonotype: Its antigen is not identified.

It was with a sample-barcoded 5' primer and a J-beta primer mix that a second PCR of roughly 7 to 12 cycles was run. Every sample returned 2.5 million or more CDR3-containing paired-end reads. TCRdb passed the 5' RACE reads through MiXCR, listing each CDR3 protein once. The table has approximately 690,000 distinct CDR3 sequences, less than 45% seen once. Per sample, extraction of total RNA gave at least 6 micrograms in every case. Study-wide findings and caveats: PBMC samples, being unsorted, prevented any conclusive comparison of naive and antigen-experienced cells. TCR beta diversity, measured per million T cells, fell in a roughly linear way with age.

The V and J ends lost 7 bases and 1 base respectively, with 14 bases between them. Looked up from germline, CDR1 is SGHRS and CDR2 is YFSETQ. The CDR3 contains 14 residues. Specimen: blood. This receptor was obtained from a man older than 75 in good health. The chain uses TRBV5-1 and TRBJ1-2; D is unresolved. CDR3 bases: TGCGCCAGCCGTGAAGGAAACTTTAACTATGGCTACACCTTC. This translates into CASREGNFNYGYTF.